This T cell receptor beta chain was sequenced in a study of graft-versus-host responses after intestinal transplantation. Study overall: Transplants were multivisceral, liver-intestinal, or isolated intestinal.

Notes on the study in general: Early declines in HvG clones that occurred post-transplant were associated with peak circulating GvH clone levels. Graft-versus-host to host-versus-graft clonal ratios in allografts were high in patients with graft-donor T cell macrochimerism.

As concerns this clone: Its antigen is still unknown.

TCRdb's table, derived via immunoSEQ multiplex PCR, lists solely in-frame clones and lacks some. The sample holds roughly 93,000 clones, 85% to 95% seen once. The receptor was derived from a human donor who was the organ donor for an intestinal transplant. The sample here was unstimulated CD8+ T cells sorted from spleen or lymph node cells, taken before transplant.

This chain's CDR3 is CASSFWDSGGSNEQFF. The CDR3, as DNA: TGTGCCAGCAGTTTCTGGGACTCCGGAGGGAGCAATGAGCAGTTCTTC. V usage is TRBV9 and J usage is TRBJ2-1; tentative D call: TRBD2 (6 bases). Deletions cut 5 bases from V and 6 bases from J, with 21 bases between. Germline V CDR1 and CDR2: SGDLS, YYNGEE. This CDR3 has 16 residues.